This T cell receptor beta chain was profiled in a study of blood T cell repertoires in COVID-19. The overall study: Whether acute or convalescent, the COVID-19 samples came from the United States, Italy and Spain. PBMCs, B-cell-depleted T cells, or T cells provided the cDNA or gDNA that made up the material.

As to this clone: Other DNA sequences in the same sample also yield this CDR3.

In the authors' workflow: The assay estimated nucleated cells by amplifying reference gene primers. Clones were sequenced by immunoSEQ multiplex PCR, and TCRdb holds only the in-frame ones, with some missing. V and J calls and clone size are copied from that table; D and trimming were computed from the DNA. There are some 130,000 clones in the sample; about 90% occur only once, and roughly 2.5% lies in the top ten. J was trimmed by 4 bases and V by 0 bases; bases with no gene match: 1. Germline lookup yields CDR1 GTSNPN and CDR2 SVGIG (reference sequence). This CDR3 spans 13 amino acids. The source is a man in his fifties or sixties with active COVID-19. The sequenced sample was peripheral blood. This chain joins TRBV30 and TRBJ2-3, with TRBD2 identical over 7 bases. The CDR3 here is CAWSVGGADTQYF. The DNA for the CDR3 is TGTGCCTGGAGTGTGGGGGGGGCAGATACGCAGTATTTT.